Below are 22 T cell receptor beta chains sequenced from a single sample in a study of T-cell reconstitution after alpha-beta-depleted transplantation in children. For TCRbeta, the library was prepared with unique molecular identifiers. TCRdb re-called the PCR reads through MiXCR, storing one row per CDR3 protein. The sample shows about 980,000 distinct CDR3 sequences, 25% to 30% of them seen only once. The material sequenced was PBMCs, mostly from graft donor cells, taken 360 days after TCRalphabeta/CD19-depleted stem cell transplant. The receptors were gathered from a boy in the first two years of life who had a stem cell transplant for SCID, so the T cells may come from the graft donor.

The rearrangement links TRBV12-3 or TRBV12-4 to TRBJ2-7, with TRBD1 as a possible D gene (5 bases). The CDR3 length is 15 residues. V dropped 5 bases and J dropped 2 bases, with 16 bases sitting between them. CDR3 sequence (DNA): TGTGCCAGCAGTCCTTGGGCAGGGCTTCCCTACGAGCAGTACTTC. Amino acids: CASSPWAGLPYEQYF.

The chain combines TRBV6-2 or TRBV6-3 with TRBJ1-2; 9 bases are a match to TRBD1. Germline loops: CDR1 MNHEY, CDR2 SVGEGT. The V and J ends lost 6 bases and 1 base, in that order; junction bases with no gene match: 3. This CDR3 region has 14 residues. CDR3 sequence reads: CASRGQGFNYGYTF. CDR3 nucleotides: TGTGCCAGCAGGGGACAGGGTTTTAACTATGGCTACACCTTC.

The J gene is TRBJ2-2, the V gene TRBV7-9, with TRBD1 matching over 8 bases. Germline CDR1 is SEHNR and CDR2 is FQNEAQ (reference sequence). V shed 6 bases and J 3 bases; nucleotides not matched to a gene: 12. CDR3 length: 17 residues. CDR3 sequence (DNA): TGTGCCAGCAGGAGGCGAACCGGGACAGGAGACACCGGGGAGCTGTTTTTT. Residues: CASRRRTGTGDTGELFF.

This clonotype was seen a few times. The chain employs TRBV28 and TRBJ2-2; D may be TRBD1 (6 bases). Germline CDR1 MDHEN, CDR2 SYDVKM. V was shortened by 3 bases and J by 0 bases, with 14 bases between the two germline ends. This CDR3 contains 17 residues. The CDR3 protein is CASSFAPGTPNTGELFF. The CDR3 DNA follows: TGTGCCAGCAGTTTTGCCCCCGGGACACCGAACACCGGGGAGCTGTTTTTT. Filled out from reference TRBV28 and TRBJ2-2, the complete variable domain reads DVKVTQSSRYLVKRTGEKVFLECVQDMDHENMFWYRQDPGLGLRLIYFSYDVKMKEKGDIPEGYSVSREKKERFSLILESASTNQTSMYLCASSFAPGTPNTGELFFGEGSRLTVL.

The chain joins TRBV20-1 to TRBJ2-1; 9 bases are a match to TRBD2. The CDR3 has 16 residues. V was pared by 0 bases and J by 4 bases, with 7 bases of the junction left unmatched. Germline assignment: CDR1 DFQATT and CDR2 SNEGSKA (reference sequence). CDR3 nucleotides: TGCAGTGCTAGAGACCTTATAGCGGGGGCGTACAATGAGCAGTTCTTC. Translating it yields CSARDLIAGAYNEQFF.

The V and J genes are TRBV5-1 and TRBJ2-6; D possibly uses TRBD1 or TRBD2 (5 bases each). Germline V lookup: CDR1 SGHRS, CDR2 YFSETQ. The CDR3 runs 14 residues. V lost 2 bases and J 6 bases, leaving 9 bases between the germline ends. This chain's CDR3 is CASSFLGTANVLTF. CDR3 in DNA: TGCGCCAGCAGCTTCCTGGGGACGGCCAACGTCCTGACTTTC. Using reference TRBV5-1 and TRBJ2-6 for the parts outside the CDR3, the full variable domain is KAGVTQTPRYLIKTRGQQVTLSCSPISGHRSVSWYQQTPGQGLQFLFEYFSETQRNKGNFPGRFSGRQFSNSRSEMNVSTLELGDSALYLCASSFLGTANVLTFGAGSRLTVL.

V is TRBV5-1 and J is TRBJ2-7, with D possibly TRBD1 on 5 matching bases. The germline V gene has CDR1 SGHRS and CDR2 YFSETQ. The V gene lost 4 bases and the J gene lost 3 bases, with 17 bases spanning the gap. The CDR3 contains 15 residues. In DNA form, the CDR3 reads TGCGCCAGCAGCGTGAAGACAGACCCAGGCTACGAGCAGTACTTC. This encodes CASSVKTDPGYEQYF. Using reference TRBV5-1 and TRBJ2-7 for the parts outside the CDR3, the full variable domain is KAGVTQTPRYLIKTRGQQVTLSCSPISGHRSVSWYQQTPGQGLQFLFEYFSETQRNKGNFPGRFSGRQFSNSRSEMNVSTLELGDSALYLCASSVKTDPGYEQYFGPGTRLTVT.

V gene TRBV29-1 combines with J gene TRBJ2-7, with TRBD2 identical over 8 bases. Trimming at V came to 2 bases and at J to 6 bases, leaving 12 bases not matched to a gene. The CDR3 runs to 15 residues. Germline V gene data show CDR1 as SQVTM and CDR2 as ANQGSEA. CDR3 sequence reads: CSVESGGANRSEQYF. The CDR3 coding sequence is TGCAGCGTTGAATCGGGGGGGGCCAACAGGTCCGAGCAGTACTTC.

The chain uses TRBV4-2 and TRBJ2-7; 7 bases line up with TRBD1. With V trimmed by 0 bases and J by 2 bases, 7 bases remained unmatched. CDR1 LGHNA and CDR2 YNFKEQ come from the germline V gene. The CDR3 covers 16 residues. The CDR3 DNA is TGTGCCAGCAGCCAAGAGGGCCAGGGGGAAGCCTACGAGCAGTACTTC. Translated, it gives CASSQEGQGEAYEQYF.

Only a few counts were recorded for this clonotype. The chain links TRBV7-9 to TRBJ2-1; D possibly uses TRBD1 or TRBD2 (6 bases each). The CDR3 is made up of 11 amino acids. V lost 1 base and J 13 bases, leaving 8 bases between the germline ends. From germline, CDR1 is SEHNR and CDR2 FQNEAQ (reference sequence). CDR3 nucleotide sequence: TGTGCCAGCAGCTTAGGGGGGGCCCAGTTCTTC. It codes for CASSLGGAQFF.

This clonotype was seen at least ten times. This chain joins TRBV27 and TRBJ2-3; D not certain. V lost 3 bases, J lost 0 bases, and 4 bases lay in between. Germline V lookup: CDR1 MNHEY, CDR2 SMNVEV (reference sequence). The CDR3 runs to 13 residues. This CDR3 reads CASSFYSTDTQYF. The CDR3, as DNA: TGTGCCAGCAGTTTTTACAGCACAGATACGCAGTATTTT.

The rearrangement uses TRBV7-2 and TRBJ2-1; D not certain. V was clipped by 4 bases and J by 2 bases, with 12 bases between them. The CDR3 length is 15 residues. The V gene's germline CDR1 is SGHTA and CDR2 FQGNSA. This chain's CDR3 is CASSSERNTYNEQFF. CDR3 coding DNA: TGTGCCAGCAGCTCCGAGCGAAATACCTACAATGAGCAGTTCTTC.

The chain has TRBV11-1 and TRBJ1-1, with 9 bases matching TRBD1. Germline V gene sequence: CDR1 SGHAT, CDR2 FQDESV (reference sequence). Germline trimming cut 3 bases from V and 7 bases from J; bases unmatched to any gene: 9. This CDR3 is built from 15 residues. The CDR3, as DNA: TGTGCCAGCAGCTTTCCCGGGACAGGGCATAGTGAAGCTTTCTTT. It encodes CASSFPGTGHSEAFF.

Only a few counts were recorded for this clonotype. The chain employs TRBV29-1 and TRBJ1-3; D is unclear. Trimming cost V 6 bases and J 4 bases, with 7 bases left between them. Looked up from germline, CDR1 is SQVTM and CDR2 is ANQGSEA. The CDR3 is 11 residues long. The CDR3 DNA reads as TGCAGCGTAGCTACAGGAAACACCATATATTTT. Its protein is CSVATGNTIYF.

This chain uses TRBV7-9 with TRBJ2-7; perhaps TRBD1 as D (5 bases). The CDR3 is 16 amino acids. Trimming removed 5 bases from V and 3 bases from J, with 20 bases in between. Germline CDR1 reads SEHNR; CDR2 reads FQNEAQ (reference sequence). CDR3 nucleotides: TGTGCCAGCAGCCTCCCTTCCGCAGGGCCGGGCTACGAGCAGTACTTC. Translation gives CASSLPSAGPGYEQYF.

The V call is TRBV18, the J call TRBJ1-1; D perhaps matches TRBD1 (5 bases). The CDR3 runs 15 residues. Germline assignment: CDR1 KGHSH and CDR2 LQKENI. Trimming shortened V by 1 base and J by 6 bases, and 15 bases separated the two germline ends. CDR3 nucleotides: TGTGCCAGCTCACCACTCGCCGGGGCAGGCTCTGAAGCTTTCTTT. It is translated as CASSPLAGAGSEAFF.

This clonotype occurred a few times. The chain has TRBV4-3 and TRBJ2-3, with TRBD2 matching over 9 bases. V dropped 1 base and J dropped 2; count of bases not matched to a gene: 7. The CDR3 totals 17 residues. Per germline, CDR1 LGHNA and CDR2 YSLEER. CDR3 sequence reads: CASSQVGLARTTDTQYF. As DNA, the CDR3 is TGCGCCAGCAGCCAAGTTGGACTAGCGAGGACCACAGATACGCAGTATTTT.

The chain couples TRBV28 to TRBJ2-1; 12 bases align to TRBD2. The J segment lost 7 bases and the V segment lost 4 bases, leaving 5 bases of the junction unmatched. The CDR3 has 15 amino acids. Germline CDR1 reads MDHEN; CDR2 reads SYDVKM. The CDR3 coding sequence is TGTGCCAGCAGTTCGACTAGCGGGGGCGGTAATGAGCAGTTCTTC. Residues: CASSSTSGGGNEQFF.

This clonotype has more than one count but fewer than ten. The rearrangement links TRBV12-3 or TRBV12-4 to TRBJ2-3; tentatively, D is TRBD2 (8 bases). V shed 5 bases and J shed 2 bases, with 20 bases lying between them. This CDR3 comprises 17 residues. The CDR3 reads CASSPGGDSLNTDTQYF. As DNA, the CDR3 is TGTGCCAGCAGTCCGGGGGGGGACAGCCTTAACACAGATACGCAGTATTTT.

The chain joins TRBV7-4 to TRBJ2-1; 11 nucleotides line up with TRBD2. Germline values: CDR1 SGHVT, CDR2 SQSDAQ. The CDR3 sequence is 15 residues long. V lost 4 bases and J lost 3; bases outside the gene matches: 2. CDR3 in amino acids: CASSSLAGDYNEQFF. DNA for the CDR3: TGTGCCAGCAGCTCACTAGCGGGGGACTACAATGAGCAGTTCTTC.

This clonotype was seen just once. In DNA form, the CDR3 reads TGTGCCAGCAGTCGACGACAGGGGGCCAATGAGCAGTTCTTC. Translating gives CASSRRQGANEQFF. V is TRBV6-1 and J is TRBJ2-1; 10 positions agree with TRBD1. This CDR3 has 14 amino acids. The trim removed 5 bases at V and 6 bases at J, leaving 4 bases unmatched. From germline, CDR1 is MNHNS and CDR2 SASEGT.

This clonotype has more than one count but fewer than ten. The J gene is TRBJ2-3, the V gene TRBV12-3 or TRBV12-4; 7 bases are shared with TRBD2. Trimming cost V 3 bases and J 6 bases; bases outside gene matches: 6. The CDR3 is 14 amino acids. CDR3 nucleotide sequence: TGTGCCAGCAGTTTTGGGGGGAGGGTGGATACGCAGTATTTT. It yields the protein CASSFGGRVDTQYF.